The text below deals with one TCR beta chain. Its antigen is not identified. Other DNA sequences from this sample encode an identical CDR3 as well. Produced via immunoSEQ multiplex PCR; TCRdb's table is partial and in-frame only. Of roughly 89,000 clones in the sample, more than 85% were seen once. These data originate in a study of graft-versus-host responses after intestinal transplantation. On the study more broadly: Anti-thymocyte globulin induction preceded approximately three years of tacrolimus and steroid maintenance in all recipients.

This CDR3 spans 14 amino acids. From germline, CDR1 is SGHDN and CDR2 FVKESK. V dropped 0 bases and J dropped 3 bases, with 6 bases sitting between them. This TCR was recovered from a human donor who received an intestinal transplant. This sample comprised unstimulated CD4+ T cells sorted from spleen or lymph node cells, obtained before intestinal transplant. The chain combines TRBV14 with TRBJ1-3; D gene ambiguous. CDR3 protein: CASSQDLSGNTIYF. CDR3 nucleotides: TGTGCCAGCAGCCAAGATCTCAGTGGAAACACCATATATTTT.